Below are 7 T cell receptor beta chains sequenced from a single sample in a study of CD8+CD57+ T cells in acquired aplastic anemia. Genomic DNA templated the TCR beta VDJ and CDR3 profiling. TCRdb processed the reads anew with MiXCR; each CDR3 protein has one entry. The sample records 100,000 to 130,000 distinct CDR3 sequences, roughly 51% being singletons. Sequences were obtained from sorted CD4+, CD8+, or CD8+CD57+ T cells (not recorded which) from PBMCs. The receptors originated from a human donor in good health, serving as a control.

This clonotype was recorded at least ten times. The chain has TRBV3-1 and TRBJ2-7, with 11 bases that match TRBD2. The length of the CDR3 is 16 residues. Germline trimming cut 4 bases from V and 3 bases from J; bases unmatched to any gene: 8. In germline, CDR1 is LGHDT, CDR2 YNNKEL (reference sequence). The CDR3 DNA is TGTGCCAGCAGCCCTAGGGAGACTAGCGGGGACTACGAGCAGTACTTC. Translated: CASSPRETSGDYEQYF.

This clonotype was found a few times. The chain recombines TRBV11-2 with TRBJ1-1; D not resolved. Germline loops: CDR1 SGHAT, CDR2 FQNNGV. Trimming pared 4 bases from V and 1 base from J, leaving 22 bases between. This CDR3 is 18 amino acids long. CDR3: CASSSPWEGRGPNTEAFF. The CDR3 nucleotides read TGTGCCAGCAGCTCCCCTTGGGAGGGCCGTGGGCCGAACACTGAAGCTTTCTTT.

The chain couples TRBV25-1 to TRBJ2-7; possibly TRBD1 or TRBD2 for D (7 bases each). The germline CDR1 and CDR2 sequences are MGHDK and SYGVNS. CDR3 length equals 15 residues. CDR3 in DNA: TGTGCTAGAGGGGGGGGCAGGGGGATCAAAAACGAGCAGTACTTC. It codes for CARGGGRGIKNEQYF.

Remarks on this clonotype: Since a much larger clone is just one base distant, this may be a read error. The chain has TRBV30 and TRBJ2-2; TRBD2 might be the D (5 bases). From germline, CDR1 is GTSNPN and CDR2 SVGIG (reference sequence). The CDR3 has 13 amino acids. DNA of the CDR3: TGTGTCTGGATTGGGCTGAGGGCCGGGGAGCTGTTTTTT. Translated: CVWIGLRAGELFF.

This clonotype appeared many times. The chain combines TRBV4-2 with TRBJ1-1, with 7 bases lining up with TRBD1. The CDR3 runs to 16 residues. The trim removed 5 bases at V and 1 base at J, leaving 10 bases unmatched. Germline V gene sequence: CDR1 LGHNA, CDR2 YNFKEQ. In nucleotides, the CDR3 is TGTGCCAGCAGCACGAGTCGAGGGGGCCCGAACACTGAAGCTTTCTTT. Its translation is CASSTSRGGPNTEAFF.

This clonotype was recorded many times. V and J are TRBV6-1 and TRBJ2-5; TRBD1 might be the D (6 bases). Between the trimmed V and J ends, which lost 1 base and 1 base, there was a span of 10 bases. Germline V gene data show CDR1 as MNHNS and CDR2 as SASEGT. The CDR3 loop spans 15 amino acids. The CDR3 DNA reads TGTGCCAGCAGTGAAGGGCAGGGGATCCAAGAGACCCAGTACTTC. This encodes CASSEGQGIQETQYF.

Details on this clonotype: A much larger clone lies a single base off, so this may be a read error. Given the absence of the conserved phenylalanine or tryptophan at the CDR3 end, a read error is likely. This chain uses TRBV4-3 with TRBJ2-3; weak D call: TRBD2 (6 bases). The germline gives CDR1 LGHNA, CDR2 YSLEER. This CDR3 comprises 14 residues. The V end lost 5 bases, the J end lost 5 bases, and 14 bases lay between the germline ends. CDR3 region: CASSSRGSEDTQYL. The CDR3 coding sequence is TGCGCCAGCAGCTCGCGGGGCAGCGAAGATACGCAGTATCTT.